This T cell receptor beta chain stems from a study of graft-versus-host responses after intestinal transplantation. Across the whole study: Every one of the recipients received anti-thymocyte globulin induction and afterwards took tacrolimus and steroids for around 3 years. Study-level results: Analysis identified GvH clones in recipient marrow, with some appearing first in ileum or blood.

Sequenced by immunoSEQ multiplex PCR; TCRdb stores in-frame clones only, minus some. This table holds tens of thousands of clones, less than 95% found once. A word on this clone: What it binds is unknown.

CDR3 size: 10 residues. Germline-derived CDR1 and CDR2 are DFQATT and SNEGSKA (reference sequence). Trimming stripped 5 bases from V and 9 bases from J, with 10 bases between. The specimen was unstimulated CD4+ T cells sorted from spleen or lymph node cells, collected before transplant. This chain connects TRBV20-1 to TRBJ2-5; D ambiguous. The receptor comes from a human donor who was the organ donor for an intestinal transplant. The DNA for the CDR3 is TGCAGTGCTTCCTTCGTGGCCCAGTACTTC. It specifies CSASFVAQYF.